This T cell receptor beta chain was sequenced for a study of blood T cells in healthy people across ages. Per the germline V gene, CDR1 is SNHLY and CDR2 is FYNNEI. This CDR3 has 17 amino acids. V dropped 5 bases and J dropped 4; count of bases not matched to a gene: 11. The authors ran a second PCR of about 6 to 11 cycles using a sample-barcoded 5' primer and a J-beta primer mix. Every molecule of cDNA carried a tag from a template-switch adaptor with 12 random nucleotides. Each CDR3 protein gets one entry after TCRdb re-called the 5' RACE reads with MiXCR. The data show around 320,000 distinct CDR3 sequences, around 30% seen once. Study-wide results and caveats: In the absence of known donor CMV status, changes in expanded clonotypes were possibly confounded. Unsorted PBMCs ruled out conclusive naive versus antigen-experienced comparison. Older individuals had lower TCR beta diversity per million T cells (the decline was roughly linear).

In its sample, this clonotype was seen many times. Its antigen is not identified. This rearrangement joins TRBV2 to TRBJ2-2; 9 bases are shared with TRBD2. The sequence came from a woman in her sixties or seventies in good health. Sequenced: blood. Here the CDR3 DNA reads TGTGCCAGCAGTACCCCCGCGGGAGGGCTGGGCACCGGGGAGCTGTTTTTT. Its translation is CASSTPAGGLGTGELFF.